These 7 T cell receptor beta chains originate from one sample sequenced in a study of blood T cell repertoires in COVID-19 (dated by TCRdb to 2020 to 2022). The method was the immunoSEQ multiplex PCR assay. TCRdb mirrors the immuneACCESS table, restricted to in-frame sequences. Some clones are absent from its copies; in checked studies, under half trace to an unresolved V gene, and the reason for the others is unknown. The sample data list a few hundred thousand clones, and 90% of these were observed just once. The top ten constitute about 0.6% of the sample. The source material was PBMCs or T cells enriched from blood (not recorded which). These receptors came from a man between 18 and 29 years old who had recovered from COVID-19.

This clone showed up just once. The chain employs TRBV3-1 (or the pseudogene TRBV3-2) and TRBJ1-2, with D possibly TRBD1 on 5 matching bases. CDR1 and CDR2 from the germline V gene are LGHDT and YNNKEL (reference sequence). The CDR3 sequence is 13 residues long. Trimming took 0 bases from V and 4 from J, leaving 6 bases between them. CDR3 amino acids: CASSQETVYGYTF. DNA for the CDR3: TGTGCCAGCAGCCAAGAGACAGTCTATGGCTACACCTTC.

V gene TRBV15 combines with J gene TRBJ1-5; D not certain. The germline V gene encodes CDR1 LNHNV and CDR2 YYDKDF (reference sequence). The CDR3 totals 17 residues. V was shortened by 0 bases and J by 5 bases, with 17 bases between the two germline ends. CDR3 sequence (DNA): TGTGCCACCAGCAGAGAGATCGGGAACGCTATAGATCAGCCCCAGCATTTT. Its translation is CATSREIGNAIDQPQHF.

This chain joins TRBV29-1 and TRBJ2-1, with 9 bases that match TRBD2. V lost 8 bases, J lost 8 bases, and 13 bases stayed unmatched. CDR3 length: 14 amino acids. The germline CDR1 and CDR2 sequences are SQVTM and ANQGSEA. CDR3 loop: CSSDAGGGRDEQFF. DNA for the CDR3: TGCAGCTCCGATGCGGGGGGGGGCCGAGATGAGCAGTTCTTC.

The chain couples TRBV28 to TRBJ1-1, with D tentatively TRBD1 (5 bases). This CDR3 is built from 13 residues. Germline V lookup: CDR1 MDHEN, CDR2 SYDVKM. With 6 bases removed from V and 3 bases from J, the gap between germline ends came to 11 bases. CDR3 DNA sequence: TGTGCCAGCAGAGCGACAGACCACACTGAAGCTTTCTTT. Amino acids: CASRATDHTEAFF.

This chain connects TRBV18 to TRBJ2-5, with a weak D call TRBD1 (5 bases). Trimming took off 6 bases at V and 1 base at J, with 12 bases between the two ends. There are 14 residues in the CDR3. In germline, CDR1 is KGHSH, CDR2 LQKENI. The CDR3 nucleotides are TGTGCCAGCTCTCCCCCAGGGCCCCAAGAGACCCAGTACTTC. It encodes CASSPPGPQETQYF.

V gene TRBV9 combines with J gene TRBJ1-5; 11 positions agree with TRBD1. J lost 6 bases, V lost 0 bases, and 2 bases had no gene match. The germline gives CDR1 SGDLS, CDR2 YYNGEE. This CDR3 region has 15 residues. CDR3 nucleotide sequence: TGTGCCAGCAGCGTAGGGACAGGGGGCGGTCAGCCCCAGCATTTT. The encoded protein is CASSVGTGGGQPQHF.

This CDR3 reads CATRQSNYGYTF. The CDR3 nucleotides read TGTGCCACCAGACAGTCTAACTATGGCTACACCTTC. The chain combines TRBV19 with TRBJ1-2; perhaps TRBD1 as D (5 bases). Trimming took 10 bases from V and 0 from J, leaving 9 bases between them. The CDR3 runs to 12 residues. CDR1 and CDR2 (germline): LNHDA, SQIVND (reference sequence).